These 2 T cell receptor beta chains were all obtained from the same sample, sequenced in a study of spatial heterogeneity in lung cancer. A single record per CDR3 protein comes from TCRdb applying MiXCR to the 5' RACE reads. The sample consists of about 94,000 distinct CDR3 sequences, 19% of them appearing once. Noted time point: blood at routine non-recurrence follow-up after resection. Source: PBMCs, taken at follow-up. Source of these receptors: a male donor with early-stage non-small cell lung cancer.

In its sample, this clonotype was seen a few times. The chain uses TRBV27 and TRBJ2-7; D not resolved. V was trimmed by 11 bases and J by 3 bases, leaving 5 bases between them. The CDR3 runs to 9 residues. Per germline, CDR1 MNHEY and CDR2 SMNVEV (reference sequence). CDR3 bases: TGTGCCGGCTTCTACGAGCAGTACGTC. Translating gives CAGFYEQYV.

This clonotype was observed a handful of times. The CDR3 nucleotides read TGTGCCAGCAGCACTATGACAGGGAACAATCAGCCCCAGCATTTT. Its translation is CASSTMTGNNQPQHF. The chain couples TRBV7-2 to TRBJ1-5; 7 nucleotides match TRBD1. The CDR3 totals 15 residues. V was clipped by 5 bases and J by 3 bases; unmatched bases: 7. Germline-derived CDR1 and CDR2 are SGHTA and FQGNSA.